The T cell receptor (beta chain) described here comes from a study of shared clonotypes between healthy human individuals. Study summary: Each donor had three CD4 naive, three CD4 memory, two CD8 naive and one CD8 memory plate.

The CDR3 has 13 amino acids. The germline CDR1 and CDR2 sequences are GTSNPN and SVGIG (reference sequence). The V end was cut by 1 base, the J end by 7 bases, with 12 bases between. Sequencing used immunoSEQ multiplex PCR; TCRdb keeps in-frame clones, though not all of them. The sample yields 1.6 million or so clones, 95% to 97% seen once. General observations from the study: When naive CD4 clonotypes were compared across a few donors, around 4.6% were shared.

On this clone: Its specificity is unknown.

The specimen was naive CD4+ T cells sorted from blood. Indicated subset: CD45RA+ positively selected. The chain couples TRBV30 to TRBJ2-3; D might be TRBD1 or TRBD2, each matching 6 bases. This TCR was sampled from a man younger than 45 in good health. In nucleotides, the CDR3 is TGTGCCTGGAGTGATGGGGGGCGTCATACGCAGTATTTT. It codes for CAWSDGGRHTQYF.